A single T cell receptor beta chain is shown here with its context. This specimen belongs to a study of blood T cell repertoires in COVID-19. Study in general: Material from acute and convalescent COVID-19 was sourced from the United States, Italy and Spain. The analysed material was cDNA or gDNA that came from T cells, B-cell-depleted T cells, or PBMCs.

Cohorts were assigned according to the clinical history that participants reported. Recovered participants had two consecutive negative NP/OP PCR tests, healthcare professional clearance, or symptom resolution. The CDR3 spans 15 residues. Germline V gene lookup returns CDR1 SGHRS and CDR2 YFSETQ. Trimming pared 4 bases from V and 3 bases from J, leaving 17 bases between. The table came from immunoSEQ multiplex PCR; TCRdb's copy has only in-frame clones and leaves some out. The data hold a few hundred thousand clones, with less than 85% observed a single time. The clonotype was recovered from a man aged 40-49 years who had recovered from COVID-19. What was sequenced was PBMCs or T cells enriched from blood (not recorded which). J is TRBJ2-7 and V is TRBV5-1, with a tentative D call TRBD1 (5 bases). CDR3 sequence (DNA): TGCGCCAGCAGCCTCGGACATGTAACCCTCTACGAGCAGTACTTC. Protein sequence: CASSLGHVTLYEQYF.